This is a list of T cell receptor delta chains from one sample in a study of Vδ1+ human thymocytes. TCRdb fed the multiplex PCR reads to CATT. The sample has around 76,000 delta-chain clones, around 32% seen once; the top ten hold roughly 0.26%. The source material was Vdelta1+ gamma-delta thymocytes from the thymus. The receptors come from a boy in the first two years of life who had congenital heart surgery. The CDR3 runs from the conserved cysteine through the conserved F or W. Fields, in order: D gene, J gene, clone size, V gene, CDR3 protein, CDR3 DNA. D genes are given only for firm matches. Clone size, where shown, is once, few, many, or a class for clones that have expanded.

>TRDD3|TRDJ1|few|TRDV1
CALGELLLGDTGTDKLIF
TGTGCTCTTGGGGAACTATTACTGGGGGATACAGGCACCGATAAACTCATCTTT
>TRDD3|TRDJ1|NA|TRDV1
CALGELGLLGDTYYTDKLIF
TGTGCTCTTGGGGAACTAGGATTGCTGGGGGATACGTATTACACCGATAAACTCATCTTT
>NA|TRDJ1|NA|TRDV1
CALGELAYLYTDKLIF
TGTGCTCTTGGGGAACTAGCATACCTATACACCGATAAACTCATCTTT
>TRDD3|TRDJ1|few|TRDV1
CALGECLPTKVYWGISYTDKLIF
TGTGCTCTTGGGGAATGCCTTCCTACCAAGGTTTACTGGGGGATATCCTACACCGATAAACTCATCTTT
>TRDD3|TRDJ2|once|TRDV1
CALGELKGIRPLTAQLFF
TGTGCTCTTGGGGAACTGAAGGGGATACGCCCTTTGACAGCACAACTCTTCTTT
>TRDD3|TRDJ1|NA|TRDV1
CALGEPRFPGDTYTDKLIF
TGTGCTCTTGGGGAACCCCGGTTTCCAGGGGATACGTACACCGATAAACTCATCTTT
>NA|TRDJ1|NA|TRDV1
CALGEATYADGESSYTDKLIF
TGTGCTCTTGGGGAAGCCACCTACGCGGATGGGGAATCGTCATACACCGATAAACTCATCTTT
>NA|TRDJ1|NA|TRDV2
CACDPILGGLIF
TGTGCCTGTGACCCGATACTGGGCGGGCTCATCTTT
>TRDD3|TRDJ1|medium-sized|TRDV2
CACDTWGIPSHHKLIF
TGTGCCTGTGACACCTGGGGGATACCTAGCCATCATAAACTCATCTTT
>NA|TRDJ1|NA|TRDV1
CAVAFPAYWATDKLIF
TGTGCTGTGGCCTTCCCAGCTTACTGGGCTACCGATAAACTCATCTTT
>NA|TRDJ1|NA|TRDV1
CALGEPFPAGEYTADKLIF
TGTGCTCTTGGGGAACCATTTCCTGCAGGGGAATACACGGCCGATAAACTCATCTTT
>TRDD3|TRDJ1|few|TRDV1
CALGLNFLTLLGGTDKLIF
TGTGCTCTTGGACTCAACTTCCTCACCTTACTGGGGGGAACCGATAAACTCATCTTT
>TRDD3|TRDJ1|NA|TRDV1
CALGERRFPTTYWGIRGDKLIF
TGTGCTCTTGGGGAGCGGAGATTTCCTACCACGTACTGGGGGATACGGGGCGATAAACTCATCTTT
>TRDD3|TRDJ1|NA|TRDV1
CALGELSALLGDTPDKLIF
TGTGCTCTTGGGGAACTATCCGCCTTACTGGGGGATACGCCCGATAAACTCATCTTT
>NA|TRDJ1|NA|TRDV1
CALGASLPPGNTDKLIF
TGTGCTCTTGGTGCAAGCCTTCCCCCGGGGAACACCGATAAACTCATCTTT
>NA|TRDJ1|NA|TRDV1
CALVPTCWAYTDKLIF
TGTGCTCTTGTCCCTACTTGTTGGGCCTACACCGATAAACTCATCTTT
>TRDD3|TRDJ1|few|TRDV1
CALGELSTFGGYFTDKLIF
TGTGCTCTTGGGGAACTGTCTACGTTCGGGGGATACTTCACCGATAAACTCATCTTT
>TRDD3|TRDJ1|few|TRDV1
CALGEGGPTYWGILSDTDKLIF
TGTGCTCTTGGGGAAGGGGGTCCTACGTACTGGGGGATTCTAAGCGACACCGATAAACTCATCTTT
>TRDD3|TRDJ1|NA|TRDV1
CALGTPSFQLGDTYTDKLIF
TGTGCTCTTGGGACGCCGTCGTTCCAACTGGGGGATACCTACACCGATAAACTCATCTTT
>NA|TRDJ1|few|TRDV1
CALGTNYVRNLSDNKLIF
TGTGCTCTTGGCACCAATTACGTACGTAACTTGAGCGACAATAAACTCATCTTT
>NA|TRDJ1|NA|TRDV1
CALGEVKVRGHWDGGKLIF
TGTGCTCTTGGGGAAGTAAAGGTCCGCGGCCACTGGGATGGGGGTAAACTCATCTTT
>NA|TRDJ1|medium-sized|TRDV2
CACDTAWADKLIF
TGTGCCTGTGACACCGCCTGGGCCGATAAACTCATCTTT
>NA|TRDJ1|NA|TRDV1
CALGYIPDVLNKLIF
TGTGCTCTTGGGTATATCCCCGACGTACTGAATAAACTCATCTTT
>NA|TRDJ1|few|TRDV1
CALGERVSSYPGGSQGTDKLIF
TGTGCTCTTGGGGAAAGGGTCTCTTCCTACCCTGGGGGATCCCAGGGGACCGATAAACTCATCTTT
>NA|TRDJ1|NA|TRDV1
CALGGPNFQVGTWYTDKLIF
TGTGCTCTTGGGGGGCCCAACTTTCAGGTGGGGACCTGGTACACCGATAAACTCATCTTT
>TRDD3|TRDJ1|NA|TRDV1
CALGAPAWGKPYTDKLIF
TGTGCTCTTGGGGCCCCGGCGTGGGGGAAACCGTACACCGATAAACTCATCTTT
>TRDD2|TRDJ1|NA|TRDV1
CALGELHSYGRDLGKLIF
TGTGCTCTTGGGGAGCTACATTCCTACGGCAGGGATCTCGGTAAACTCATCTTT
>TRDD2|TRDJ1|few|TRDV1
CALGVTLPPLGTDKLIF
TGTGCTCTTGGGGTGACCCTTCCTCCCCTAGGGACCGATAAACTCATCTTT
>TRDD3|TRDJ1|NA|TRDV1
CALGELLRGIREVTDKLIF
TGTGCTCTTGGGGAACTCCTCCGTGGGATACGCGAAGTCACCGATAAACTCATCTTT
>TRDD3|TRDJ1|NA|TRDV1
CALGERGTGGYLRETKLIF
TGTGCTCTTGGGGAACGGGGTACTGGGGGATACCTACGAGAAACTAAACTCATCTTT
>NA|TRDJ1|NA|TRDV1
CALGEPVRSGDDTDLDKLIF
TGTGCTCTTGGGGAACCAGTCAGGTCCGGGGACGATACTGACCTCGATAAACTCATCTTT